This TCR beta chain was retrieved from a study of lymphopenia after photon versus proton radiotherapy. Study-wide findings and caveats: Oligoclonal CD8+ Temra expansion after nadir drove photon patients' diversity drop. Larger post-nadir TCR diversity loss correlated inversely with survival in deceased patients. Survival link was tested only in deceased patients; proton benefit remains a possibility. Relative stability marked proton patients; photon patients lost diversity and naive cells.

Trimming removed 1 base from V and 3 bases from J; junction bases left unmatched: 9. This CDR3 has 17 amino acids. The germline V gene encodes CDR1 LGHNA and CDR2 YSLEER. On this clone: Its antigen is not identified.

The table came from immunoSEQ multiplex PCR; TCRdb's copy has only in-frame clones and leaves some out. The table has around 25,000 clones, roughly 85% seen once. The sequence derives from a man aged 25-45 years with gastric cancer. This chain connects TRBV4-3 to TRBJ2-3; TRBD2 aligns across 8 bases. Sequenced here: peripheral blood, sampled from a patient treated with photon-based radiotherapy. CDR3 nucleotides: TGCGCCAGCAGCCAAGGGCCTGCGGGAGGCGGGACAGATACGCAGTATTTT. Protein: CASSQGPAGGGTDTQYF.